The present T cell receptor (beta chain) was sequenced within a study of T cells in women clearing cervical HPV infection. TCRdb's copy holds only in-frame clones and misses some; the assay was immunoSEQ multiplex PCR. The table for this sample gives 30,000 or so clones. The V gene lost 7 bases and the J gene lost 8 bases, with 21 bases spanning the gap. The CDR3 is made up of 14 amino acids. The germline CDR1 and CDR2 sequences are SQVTM and ANQGSEA. Points on this clone: The read halts 3 residues ahead of the CDR3 end, with the missing end drawn from the germline J gene.

The sample comprised blood buffy coat. The rearrangement joins TRBV29-1 to TRBJ2-4; D perhaps matches TRBD1 (6 bases). This sequence originates from a woman between 18 and 75 years old with a cervical HPV16 infection that either progressed to CIN3+ or cleared (not recorded which). The CDR3 DNA, read in part, is TGCAGCGGCTCGTCCCAAGGGCAGGGGCACATT. Its protein is CSGSSQGQGHI. The whole CDR3 protein is CSGSSQGQGHIQYF.